This T cell receptor beta chain was identified during a study of blood T cell repertoires in COVID-19 (dated by TCRdb to 2019 to 2021). Background for the entire study: The collaborator samples originated in the United States, Italy and Spain and spanned the acute and convalescent phases of COVID-19. The repertoires were made available in a free public database intended to serve as a resource for research on the immune response to SARS-CoV-2. Where HLA class I and class II types were available, the types were taken from metadata supplied by the sample provider, not from assay-based typing. The dataset comprised deeply sampled blood TCRbeta repertoires from subjects exposed to, actively infected with, or recovered from COVID-19. The material from the prospective study consisted of cDNA or gDNA derived from T cells, B-cell-depleted T cells, or PBMCs. The samples were drawn from two sources: the first 160 participants of the ongoing ImmuneRACE study, and fewer than 1,500 subjects contributed by 6 global collaborators. Nearly every sample came with metadata listing a de-identified subject ID, COVID-19 status, age in years and sex.

CDR1 and CDR2, looked up from the germline V gene (reference sequence), are LNHNV and YYDKDF. Deletion took 0 bases off V and 8 bases off J, with a span of 7 bases between the germline ends. There are 12 amino acids in the CDR3, from cysteine to phenylalanine inclusive. Here the CDR3 DNA is all that survives: 36 bases in frame from base 1. The collaborating institutions used their own protocols to collect whole blood in K2EDTA tubes. For TCRbeta analysis, collaborators shipped samples as frozen whole blood, isolated PBMCs, or DNA extracted from either of those sample types. For this clone: The clone's antigen remains unknown. The sample holds no much larger clone one base away, and base qualities are not on file.

Points the paper makes about the study in general: The amount of clinical and demographic metadata varied by source and participant and was provided uncurated.

TCRbeta CDR3 regions were amplified from genomic DNA using the immunoSEQ Assay, a bias-controlled multiplex PCR. The original methods were these. The number of nucleated cells in each sample was estimated from the amplification of reference gene primers within the assay. Sequence reads were collapsed and filtered to measure the absolute abundance of every unique TCRbeta CDR3 rearrangement. For each sample, productive Simpson clonality was calculated by taking the square root of Simpson's diversity index across productive rearrangements. As stored in TCRdb, this immuneACCESS dataset retains in-frame rearrangements with V and J assigned. A fraction of the clones does not appear; measured against another copy, unresolved V genes explain less than half of the discrepancy, and the remainder lacks a known reason. Clone size and V and J calls were adopted from that table, with D and trimming inferred from the DNA. The sample profile shows roughly 150,000 clones; about 90% of them were found once. The biggest ten clones account for roughly 6.1% of the sample.

This chain is built from TRBV15 and TRBJ1-1; no D gene call is confident. The clonotype comes from a man at least 80 years old with acute or convalescent COVID-19. Sequences were obtained from peripheral blood. The sequence in DNA is TGTGCCACCAGCAGAGATTATTTCGAAGCTTTCTTT. It encodes CATSRDYFEAFF.